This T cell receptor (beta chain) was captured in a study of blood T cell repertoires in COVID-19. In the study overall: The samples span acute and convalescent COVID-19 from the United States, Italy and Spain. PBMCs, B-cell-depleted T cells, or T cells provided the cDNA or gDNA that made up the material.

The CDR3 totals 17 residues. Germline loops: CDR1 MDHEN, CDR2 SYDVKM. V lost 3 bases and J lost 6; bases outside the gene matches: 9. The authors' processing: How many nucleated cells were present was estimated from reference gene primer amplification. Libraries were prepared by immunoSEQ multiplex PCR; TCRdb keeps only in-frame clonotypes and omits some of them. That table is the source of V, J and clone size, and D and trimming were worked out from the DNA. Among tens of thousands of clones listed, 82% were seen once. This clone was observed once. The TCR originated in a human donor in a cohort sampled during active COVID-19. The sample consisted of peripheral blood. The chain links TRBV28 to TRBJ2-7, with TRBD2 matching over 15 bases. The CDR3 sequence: CASSFPTGLAGGSEQYF. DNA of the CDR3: TGTGCCAGCAGTTTCCCTACGGGACTAGCGGGGGGAAGCGAGCAGTACTTC.